Shown below are 24 T cell receptor beta chains from a single sample sequenced in a study of T cell repertoires in cytomegalovirus infection. The antigens for these receptors are not known. Via MiXCR, TCRdb re-called the reads, giving one row per CDR3 protein. This table holds 110,000 or so distinct CDR3 sequences, around 30% found once. Sequencing was performed on CD8+ T cells from cultured PBMCs, taken from culture after CMV antigen stimulation. The receptors were gathered from a human donor in good health (CMV status not recorded). Some clones in this sample may be carry-over from other donors' samples.

The chain carries TRBV18 and TRBJ1-1; the D is unclear. The V gene lost 5 bases and the J gene lost 8 bases, with 15 bases spanning the gap. This CDR3 region has 13 residues. From germline, CDR1 is KGHSH and CDR2 LQKENI. DNA of the CDR3: TGTGCCAGCTCAAGGATTGAGGGAACCGAAGCTTTCTTT. Translation: CASSRIEGTEAFF.

The V and J genes are TRBV12-3 or TRBV12-4 and TRBJ2-2; no definite D call. Trimming stripped 3 bases from V and 6 bases from J, with 5 bases between. The CDR3 is 12 amino acids. CDR3 nucleotides: TGTGCCAGCAGTTTTGTTGCCGGGGAGCTGTTTTTT. Translated, it gives CASSFVAGELFF.

This clonotype was picked up a small number of times. A read error may produce the germline difference seen at one junction end. The genes are TRBV3-1 and TRBJ2-3, with 10 bases lining up with TRBD2. The CDR3 covers 13 residues. CDR1 and CDR2 from the germline V gene are LGHDT and YNNKEL (reference sequence). CDR3 amino acids: CASSQGIRGTSDF. CDR3 sequence (DNA): TGTGCCAGCAGCCAGGGGATCCGGGGGACTAGCGATTTT.

Only a few counts were recorded for this clonotype. The chain recombines TRBV7-2 with TRBJ1-2; D is perhaps TRBD1 (6 bases). The CDR3 sequence is 14 residues long. V lost 4 bases to trimming and J lost 7 bases, with 16 bases between them. Germline CDR1 and CDR2: SGHTA and FQGNSA. DNA of the CDR3: TGTGCCAGCAGCTCGACTAACATACAGGGTGGCTACACCTTC. It is translated as CASSSTNIQGGYTF.

This clonotype was detected ten times or more. The chain combines TRBV7-6 with TRBJ2-2; the match to TRBD1 covers 7 bases. Germline V CDR1 and CDR2: SGHVS, FNYEAQ. The J segment lost 3 bases and the V segment lost 3 bases, leaving 7 bases of the junction unmatched. The CDR3 covers 16 residues. The CDR3 nucleotides are TGTGCCAGCAGCTTCTCCCGACAGGGACACACCGGGGAGCTGTTTTTT. Encoded protein: CASSFSRQGHTGELFF.

The rearrangement joins TRBV20-1 to TRBJ1-2; D is possibly TRBD1 (5 bases). V was cut by 6 bases and J by 3 bases, with 14 bases left in between. There are 13 residues in the CDR3. Germline assignment: CDR1 DFQATT and CDR2 SNEGSKA (reference sequence). The CDR3 is CSAPQGSDYGYTF. CDR3 in DNA: TGCAGTGCCCCTCAGGGAAGCGACTATGGCTACACCTTC.

This clonotype is labeled as hyperexpanded. The chain links TRBV7-8 to TRBJ2-7; 9 bases fit TRBD1. The trim removed 6 bases at V and 5 bases at J, leaving 11 bases unmatched. This CDR3 region has 15 residues. CDR1 SGHVS and CDR2 FQNEAQ come from the germline V gene. CDR3 DNA: TGTGCCAGCAGTGGCCGCGGACAGGGGTTCCACGAGCAGTACTTC. Amino acid sequence: CASSGRGQGFHEQYF. The entire variable domain, with the rest obtained from reference TRBV7-8 and TRBJ2-7, is as follows: GAGVSQSPRYKVAKRGQDVALRCDPISGHVSLFWYQQALGQGPEFLTYFQNEAQLDKSGLPSDRFFAERPEGSVSTLKIQRTQQEDSAVYLCASSGRGQGFHEQYFGPGTRLTVT.

The sample holds a few counts of this clonotype. The chain joins TRBV7-9 to TRBJ2-5; a weak D match, TRBD2 (5 bases). The germline V gene has CDR1 SEHNR and CDR2 FQNEAQ (reference sequence). This CDR3 is built from 14 residues. V dropped 3 bases and J dropped 5 bases, with 13 bases sitting between them. CDR3 loop: CASSFSEGRETQYF. The DNA of the CDR3 is TGTGCCAGCAGCTTTTCAGAGGGAAGGGAGACCCAGTACTTC.

This rearrangement joins TRBV6-2 or TRBV6-3 to TRBJ2-7; 7 nucleotides agree with TRBD2. Germline V gene sequence: CDR1 MNHEY, CDR2 SVGEGT. V was pared by 5 bases and J by 2 bases, with 24 bases of the junction left unmatched. The CDR3 contains 20 residues. The CDR3 region has the DNA TGTGCCAGCAGTGCCAACGGGGGGACTACGCCTATTTTGGCAGCCTACGAGCAGTACTTC. Encoded protein: CASSANGGTTPILAAYEQYF.

V gene TRBV7-8 combines with J gene TRBJ2-1, with 8 bases that match TRBD1. Germline CDR1 is SGHVS and CDR2 is FQNEAQ. Unmatched junction bases numbered 8, after V lost 3 bases and J lost 4 bases. The length of the CDR3 is 16 residues. The CDR3 here is CASSLETGQAYNEQFF. As DNA, the CDR3 is TGTGCCAGCAGCTTGGAGACGGGACAGGCTTACAATGAGCAGTTCTTC.

The CDR3 sequence is CASSLGGGALDTQYF. CDR3 sequence (DNA): TGTGCCAGCAGCTTAGGGGGGGGTGCGTTGGATACGCAGTATTTT. This chain links TRBV7-6 with TRBJ2-3; 7 positions agree with TRBD2. The CDR3 runs to 15 residues. The V and J ends lost 1 base and 6 bases, in that order; junction bases with no gene match: 7. Germline CDR1 SGHVS, CDR2 FNYEAQ.

This sequence joins TRBV7-9 and TRBJ2-4, with TRBD1 as a possible D gene (6 bases). Per the germline V gene, CDR1 is SEHNR and CDR2 is FQNEAQ (reference sequence). This CDR3 region has 16 residues. Trimming left V 5 bases short and J 0 bases short, with 14 bases between. The CDR3 sequence is CASSPEGGLAKNIQYF. DNA for the CDR3: TGTGCCAGCAGCCCAGAAGGGGGATTAGCCAAAAACATTCAGTACTTC.

This clonotype was detected only a few times. The gene calls are TRBV7-2 and TRBJ1-2, with D perhaps matching TRBD1 (5 bases). The CDR3 runs to 14 residues. V was shortened by 8 bases and J by 4 bases, with 17 bases between the two germline ends. CDR1 and CDR2 from the germline V gene are SGHTA and FQGNSA. CDR3 bases: TGTGCCAGCGCCCTCCCGGGGGGAACCTATGGCTACACCTTC. It is translated as CASALPGGTYGYTF.

The chain links TRBV12-3 or TRBV12-4 to TRBJ2-7; D remains ambiguous. The CDR3 has 18 residues. Trimming took off 3 bases at V and 2 bases at J, with 23 bases between the two ends. The CDR3 protein is CASSFVRAFLTTAYEQYF. The CDR3 DNA follows: TGTGCCAGCAGTTTTGTACGAGCGTTCCTTACGACCGCCTACGAGCAGTACTTC.

This clonotype has just a few counts. V and J are TRBV6-6 and TRBJ2-5, with D perhaps TRBD2 (6 bases). Trimming shortened V by 1 base and J by 2 bases, and 11 bases separated the two germline ends. The germline CDR1 and CDR2 sequences are MNHNY and SVGAGI (reference sequence). The CDR3 contains 15 residues. The DNA of the CDR3 is TGTGCCAGCAGTTACTTGTCCGGGGGACAAGAGACCCAGTACTTC. It encodes CASSYLSGGQETQYF.

This chain connects TRBV10-3 to TRBJ1-1; 7 nucleotides align to TRBD1. V lost 10 bases to trimming and J lost 7 bases; unmatched junction nucleotides: 12. The CDR3 runs to 13 residues. Germline-derived CDR1 and CDR2 are ENHRY and SYGVKD. Here the CDR3 reads CATLREGAVEAFF. The CDR3 DNA reads as TGTGCCACCCTACGGGAGGGGGCGGTTGAAGCTTTCTTT.

There are a few counts of this clonotype. This rearrangement joins TRBV7-9 to TRBJ2-2; perhaps TRBD2 as D (5 bases). The CDR3 consists of 16 residues. V was clipped by 5 bases and J by 0 bases, with 13 bases between them. Germline loops: CDR1 SEHNR, CDR2 FQNEAQ (reference sequence). The CDR3 DNA reads as TGTGCCAGCAGCCCCACCCGGGGTACGAACACCGGGGAGCTGTTTTTT. Protein: CASSPTRGTNTGELFF.

The gene calls are TRBV29-1 and TRBJ1-1, with D possibly matching TRBD1 (5 bases). The CDR3 is made up of 15 amino acids. The germline V gene encodes CDR1 SQVTM and CDR2 ANQGSEA. Trimming pared 6 bases from V and 3 bases from J, leaving 20 bases between. The CDR3 region is CSVFDGRLGDTEAFF. CDR3 DNA sequence: TGCAGCGTCTTCGACGGTCGACTGGGGGACACTGAAGCTTTCTTT.

The chain recombines TRBV9 with TRBJ2-3; TRBD1 might be the D (6 bases). This CDR3 region has 17 residues. V was pared by 4 bases and J by 0 bases, with 18 bases between. CDR1 and CDR2 (germline): SGDLS, YYNGEE. CDR3 DNA sequence: TGTGCCAGCAGCCCTCGCTCGGACAGTCACAGCACAGATACGCAGTATTTT. Encoded protein: CASSPRSDSHSTDTQYF.

This clonotype turned up a few times. V gene TRBV6-1 combines with J gene TRBJ2-2; D tentatively fits TRBD1 or TRBD2 (5 bases each). V was cut by 7 bases and J by 1 base, with 10 bases left in between. The CDR3 consists of 14 residues. The germline gives CDR1 MNHNS, CDR2 SASEGT. CDR3 DNA: TGTGCCAGCATTGGGGGTGAGAACACCGGGGAGCTGTTTTTT. As protein: CASIGGENTGELFF.

This clonotype was seen repeatedly, ten times or more. CDR3 DNA: TGTGCCAGCAGCTTAGCGTTAAGCGGGGGAAGTGAAGGGGAGCTGTTTTTT. This gives the protein CASSLALSGGSEGELFF. The V call is TRBV7-8, the J call TRBJ2-2; the match to TRBD2 covers 8 bases. The CDR3 totals 17 residues. Germline trimming cut 0 bases from V and 8 bases from J; bases unmatched to any gene: 11. Germline lookup yields CDR1 SGHVS and CDR2 FQNEAQ.

The rearrangement uses TRBV15 and TRBJ2-5, with 10 bases that match TRBD2. Germline V gene lookup returns CDR1 LNHNV and CDR2 YYDKDF (reference sequence). V shed 4 bases, J shed 7 bases, and the junction held 21 bases outside the gene matches. The CDR3 extends over 19 amino acids. The CDR3 sequence is CATSTGEGSGGAMLGTQYF. CDR3 DNA: TGTGCCACCAGCACCGGAGAAGGCAGCGGGGGGGCAATGCTGGGGACCCAGTACTTC. Using reference TRBV15 and TRBJ2-5 for the parts outside the CDR3, the full variable domain is DAMVIQNPRYQVTQFGKPVTLSCSQTLNHNVMYWYQQKSSQAPKLLFHYYDKDFNNEADTPDNFQSRRPNTSFCFLDIRSPGLGDTAMYLCATSTGEGSGGAMLGTQYFGPGTRLLVL.

The CDR3 sequence: CSATPRTGGSQKLFF. The CDR3 coding sequence is TGCAGTGCTACCCCACGGACAGGGGGCTCTCAAAAACTGTTTTTT. This sequence joins TRBV20-1 and TRBJ1-4, with 11 nucleotides matching TRBD1. Germline V gene lookup returns CDR1 DFQATT and CDR2 SNEGSKA (reference sequence). The V and J ends lost 4 bases and 9 bases, in that order; junction bases with no gene match: 10. This CDR3 has 15 residues.

This clonotype was found many times. The chain has TRBV7-6 and TRBJ2-1, with a possible D match to TRBD2 (6 bases). Trimming left V 8 bases short and J 3 bases short, with 14 bases between. CDR1 SGHVS and CDR2 FNYEAQ come from the germline V gene. The CDR3 consists of 14 residues. The CDR3 reads CASRPGGVYNEQFF. The DNA for the CDR3 is TGTGCCAGCCGCCCAGGCGGGGTCTACAATGAGCAGTTCTTC.